This T cell receptor (beta chain) was sequenced for a study of blood T cell repertoires in COVID-19. Whole-study context: The United States, Italy and Spain were the sources of the acute and convalescent COVID-19 samples.

Seattle participants joined during active infection and were tracked over time. V gave up 0 bases and J gave up 3 bases; unmatched junction bases: 5. The CDR3 has 16 amino acids. Looked up from germline, CDR1 is SGHVS and CDR2 is FNYEAQ. Here immunoSEQ multiplex PCR was the method, and the copy in TCRdb shows in-frame clones only, minus some. This repertoire shows around 470,000 clones, about 88% found once; its top ten account for 0.8% to 0.9%. The sample comprised peripheral blood. The sequence was obtained from a man aged 18 to 30 with COVID-19, enrolled during active disease. The V call is TRBV7-6, the J call TRBJ2-7; 10 nucleotides match TRBD2. The CDR3: CASSLAMGLAIYEQYF. The CDR3 DNA reads TGTGCCAGCAGCTTAGCGATGGGACTAGCGATCTACGAGCAGTACTTC.